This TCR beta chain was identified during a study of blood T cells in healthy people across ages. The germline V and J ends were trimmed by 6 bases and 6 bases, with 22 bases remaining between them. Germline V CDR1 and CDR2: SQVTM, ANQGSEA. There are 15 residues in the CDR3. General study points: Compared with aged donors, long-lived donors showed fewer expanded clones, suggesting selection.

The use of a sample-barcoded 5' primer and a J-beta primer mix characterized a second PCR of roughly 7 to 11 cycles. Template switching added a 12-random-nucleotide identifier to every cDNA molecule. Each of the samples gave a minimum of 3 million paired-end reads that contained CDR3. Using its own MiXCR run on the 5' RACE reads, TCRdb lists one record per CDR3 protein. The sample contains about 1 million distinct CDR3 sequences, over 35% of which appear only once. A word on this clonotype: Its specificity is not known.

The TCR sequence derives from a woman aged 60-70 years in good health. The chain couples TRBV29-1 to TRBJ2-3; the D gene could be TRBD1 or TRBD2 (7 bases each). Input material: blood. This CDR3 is CSVDVQGRDLDTQYF. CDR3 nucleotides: TGCAGCGTCGACGTACAGGGGAGGGATCTTGATACGCAGTATTTT.